The sequence of this TCR beta chain was determined in a study of blood T cell repertoires in COVID-19. Across the whole study: PBMCs, B-cell-depleted T cells, or T cells provided the cDNA or gDNA that made up the material.

Authors' processing steps: From reference gene primer amplification, estimates of nucleated cell counts were derived. Some clones are missing from TCRdb's copy, which holds only in-frame ones; the method was immunoSEQ multiplex PCR. V, J and clone size are those of that table, while D and trimming were read from the DNA. The sample includes 250,000 to 400,000 clones, roughly 90% seen only once; the top ten take approximately 2.9%. In Seattle, patients joined the study during active infection and were tracked longitudinally. The CDR3 spans 15 residues. Per the germline V gene, CDR1 is MDHEN and CDR2 is SYDVKM. V lost 4 bases to trimming and J lost 1 base; unmatched junction nucleotides: 4. This clone was seen only a few times.

The V and J genes are TRBV28 and TRBJ2-3; 8 nucleotides align to TRBD2. The receptor was derived from a woman aged 30 to 39 with COVID-19, enrolled during active disease. The sequencing input was peripheral blood. The CDR3 loop reads CASSSVLAGTDTQYF. The CDR3 coding sequence is TGTGCCAGCAGTTCGGTACTAGCGGGCACAGATACGCAGTATTTT.